This T cell receptor beta chain was profiled in a study of vaccination and CD4 T cells after COVID-19. Whole-study findings and limits: Spike mono-reactivity was found in 304 of the 307 vaccine-specific clones identified in convalescent patients.

Researchers used the Oncomine TCR Beta short-read assay to sequence DNA from cultured CD4+ T cells. Using its own MiXCR run on the PCR reads, TCRdb lists one record per CDR3 protein. Among 7,500 to 9,500 distinct CDR3 sequences listed, roughly 39% were seen once. There are 15 residues in the CDR3. CDR1 SGHVS and CDR2 FNYEAQ come from the germline V gene. Trimming left V 4 bases short and J 2 bases short, with 13 bases between. A word on this clonotype: Its target is unknown.

Treatment given: approximately nine-day PBMC culture with coronavirus spike peptide pools or control peptides (ViraFEST assay). The collection of CD4+ T cells from the unexposed donor took place before the COVID-19 pandemic (2011-2018). This TCR derives from a human donor in good health. The sequenced material came from CD4+ T cells from blood, cultured in vitro. This chain connects TRBV7-6 to TRBJ2-3; tentative D call: TRBD2 (5 bases). The CDR3: CASSWETGNTDTQYF. Here the CDR3 DNA reads TGTGCCAGCAGCTGGGAGACGGGTAACACAGATACGCAGTATTTT.